Sequencing of this T cell receptor beta chain was carried out in a study of shared T cell receptors in the human thymus. Clones were sequenced by immunoSEQ multiplex PCR, and TCRdb holds only the in-frame ones, with some missing. Of some 640,000 clones in the sample, more than 75% were seen once. Another study also made use of these data, one on human thymus T cells. That paper adds: The donor group consisted of healthy Finnish infants who were having corrective surgery for congenital heart defects. An apparent bias in V and J gene usage was seen in thymic and blood repertoires.

This TCR was sampled from a boy under two years old with a congenital heart defect. The sample consisted of thymocytes.

CDR3 in amino acids: CARPVRDSYSTDTQYF. CDR3 DNA sequence: TGTGCCAGACCAGTCCGGGACTCCTATAGCACAGATACGCAGTATTTT. The V gene is TRBV27, the J gene TRBJ2-3, with a possible D match to TRBD2 (6 bases). The ends were cut back, 9 bases at V and 0 bases at J, with 19 bases in the middle. CDR3 length equals 16 residues. Germline loops: CDR1 MNHEY, CDR2 SMNVEV (reference sequence).